These T cell receptor beta chains were read from a single sample in a study of beta chain features in type 1 diabetes. The protocol was immunoSEQ multiplex PCR, while the TCRdb copy is restricted to in-frame clones and leaves out a portion. This sample has 350,000 to 450,000 clones, with about 15% found just once. Sequenced sample: naive CD4+ T cells from blood. The receptors were gathered from a man aged 25 to 40 in good health. The CDR3 runs from the conserved cysteine through the conserved F or W. The order of the fields is V gene, CDR3 length, J gene, CDR3 protein.

TRBV9	14	TRBJ1-1	CASSVGSGRTEAFF
TRBV2	15	TRBJ2-3	CASRDRSSQSDTQYF
TRBV4-3	16	TRBJ2-3	CASSRKTSLNGDTQYF
TRBV29-1	16	TRBJ2-3	CSGRMWRESSTDTQYF
TRBV9	14	TRBJ1-1	CASSVGARNTEAFF
TRBV6-6	15	TRBJ1-2	CASSIRRGESYGYTF
TRBV27	17	TRBJ1-2	CASSSGDGRIKNYGYTF
TRBV7-2	15	TRBJ1-6	CASSLDRAYNSPLHF
TRBV28	15	TRBJ1-5	CASSRSGQRNQPQHF
TRBV29-1	15	TRBJ2-3	CSVERREGSADTQYF
TRBV28	14	TRBJ1-2	CASRYRGANYGYTF
TRBV9	13	TRBJ1-4	CASSGGSSEKLFF
TRBV21-1	13	TRBJ2-5	CANKGQEQETQYF
TRBV7-8	12	TRBJ1-2	CASSWGVDGYTF
TRBV9	14	TRBJ2-1	CASSVGSLGNEQFF
TRBV9	14	TRBJ2-2	CASSVVGEPGELFF
TRBV7-9	15	TRBJ1-1	CASSPSPATNTEAFF
TRBV5-1	15	TRBJ2-3	CASSGNRAGTDTQYF